This T cell receptor beta chain was found in a study of blood T cells in healthy people across ages. In regard to this clonotype: A much larger clone sits a single nucleotide away, making a read error possible.

V was clipped by 3 bases and J by 4 bases; unmatched bases: 9. Germline V gene data show CDR1 as LGHDT and CDR2 as YNNKEL (reference sequence). This CDR3 region has 16 residues. The use of a sample-barcoded 5' primer and a J-beta primer mix characterized a second PCR of about 6 to 11 cycles. TCRdb independently ran MiXCR on the 5' RACE reads; one entry per CDR3 protein. Among about 1.6 million distinct CDR3 sequences listed, around 35% were seen once. The J gene is TRBJ2-5, the V gene TRBV3-1, with 9 bases that match TRBD2. Sequencing used blood. This receptor was taken from a woman in her thirties in good health. CDR3 region: CASSHDLAGLRETQYF. CDR3 nucleotide sequence: TGTGCCAGCAGCCATGATCTAGCGGGGTTGCGAGAGACCCAGTACTTC.